Below, 23 T cell receptor beta chains from the same sample are listed, as sequenced in a study of CD8 T cells in Susac syndrome. The authors reverse transcribed roughly 0.5 to 1 ug RNA with random hexamers. TCRdb re-called the immunoSEQ multiplex PCR reads through MiXCR, storing one row per CDR3 protein. This sample has 300,000 or so distinct CDR3 sequences, with under 95% found just once. The specimen sequenced was CD4+ T cells from PBMCs. The source is a human donor with multiple sclerosis.

The chain joins TRBV7-9 to TRBJ1-2; 8 nucleotides agree with TRBD1. V lost 3 bases, J lost 4 bases, and 7 bases stayed unmatched. Germline CDR1 reads SEHNR; CDR2 reads FQNEAQ (reference sequence). This CDR3 has 15 amino acids. The CDR3 loop is CASSFGDRIAYGYTF. CDR3 sequence (DNA): TGTGCCAGCAGCTTCGGGGACAGGATTGCCTATGGCTACACCTTC.

The rearrangement uses TRBV3-1 and TRBJ2-1, with D perhaps assigned TRBD1 or TRBD2 (6 bases each). Looked up from germline, CDR1 is LGHDT and CDR2 is YNNKEL (reference sequence). V shed 4 bases and J shed 5 bases, with 15 bases lying between them. The CDR3 is 15 amino acids. CDR3 in amino acids: CASSREVRGDNEQFF. The CDR3, as DNA: TGTGCCAGCAGCCGCGAGGTGAGGGGGGACAATGAGCAGTTCTTC.

In this sample, this clonotype turned up once. The CDR3 spells CASSLGSGRAQQFF. For the CDR3, the DNA is TGTGCCAGCAGTTTAGGCAGCGGGAGGGCACAACAGTTCTTC. This chain links TRBV12-3 or TRBV12-4 with TRBJ2-1, with TRBD2 identical over 10 bases. This CDR3 region has 14 residues. V gave up 1 base and J gave up 13 bases; unmatched junction bases: 7.

Only one count was recorded for this clonotype. The V call is TRBV6-6, the J call TRBJ1-2; 7 positions match TRBD1. The CDR3 consists of 14 residues. Germline V CDR1 and CDR2: MNHNY, SVGAGI (reference sequence). V shed 2 bases and J 7 bases; nucleotides not matched to a gene: 7. Here the CDR3 DNA reads TGTGCCAGCAGTTACCCCCAGGGGGTCGGTGGCTACACCTTC. Translated: CASSYPQGVGGYTF.

V gene TRBV7-2 combines with J gene TRBJ1-1; 8 bases fit TRBD1. After removal of 3 bases from V and 5 bases from J, the junction contained 8 bases not matched to a gene. The germline CDR1 and CDR2 sequences are SGHTA and FQGNSA. The CDR3 is made up of 15 amino acids. This chain's CDR3 is CASSFQGAGTTEAFF. The CDR3 coding sequence is TGTGCCAGCAGCTTCCAGGGGGCAGGGACTACTGAAGCTTTCTTT. Using reference TRBV7-2 and TRBJ1-1 for the parts outside the CDR3, the full variable domain is GAGVSQSPSNKVTEKGKDVELRCDPISGHTALYWYRQSLGQGLEFLIYFQGNSAPDKSGLPSDRFSAERTGGSVSTLTIQRTQQEDSAVYLCASSFQGAGTTEAFFGQGTRLTVV.

V gene TRBV20-1 combines with J gene TRBJ1-5; 8 nucleotides line up with TRBD1. CDR1 is DFQATT and CDR2 is SNEGSKA in the germline V gene (reference sequence). CDR3 length: 15 amino acids. With 1 base clipped from V and 4 bases from J, the junction kept 6 bases outside the gene matches. CDR3 protein: CSARVRQGPNQPQHF. In DNA, the CDR3 is TGCAGTGCTAGAGTCCGACAGGGGCCAAATCAGCCCCAGCATTTT.

The chain has TRBV20-1 and TRBJ1-6, with D unclear. CDR1 and CDR2 (germline): DFQATT, SNEGSKA (reference sequence). The CDR3 runs 13 residues. Trimming removed 1 base from V and 7 bases from J, with 8 bases in between. The CDR3 bases are TGCAGTGCTAGAGGGGCCGGGAATTCACCCCTCCACTTT. It yields the protein CSARGAGNSPLHF.

The chain has TRBV6-2 or TRBV6-3 and TRBJ2-2; TRBD2 agrees at 13 bases. This CDR3 region has 14 residues. V dropped 10 bases and J dropped 4; count of bases not matched to a gene: 3. Germline V gene data show CDR1 as MNHEY and CDR2 as SVGEGT. CDR3 in amino acids: CAIGLAGATGELFF. As DNA, the CDR3 is TGTGCCATCGGACTAGCGGGAGCCACCGGGGAGCTGTTTTTT.

This chain joins TRBV19 and TRBJ1-1, with 7 nucleotides matching TRBD1. Looked up from germline, CDR1 is LNHDA and CDR2 is SQIVND (reference sequence). Germline trimming cut 9 bases from V and 0 bases from J; bases unmatched to any gene: 13. There are 16 residues in the CDR3. CDR3 residues: CASSSPGTVVNTEAFF. The DNA of the CDR3 is TGTGCCAGCTCTAGTCCCGGGACAGTCGTGAACACTGAAGCTTTCTTT.

The chain links TRBV9 to TRBJ2-1, with 7 bases matching TRBD1. Per germline, CDR1 SGDLS and CDR2 YYNGEE. This CDR3 region has 15 residues. J lost 8 bases, V lost 0 bases, and 8 bases had no gene match. Here the CDR3 DNA reads TGTGCCAGCAGCGTAGCCAGAAGGACAGGAGATGAGCAGTTCTTC. Its translation is CASSVARRTGDEQFF.

The count of this clonotype is one. This sequence joins TRBV14 and TRBJ1-1; 7 nucleotides match TRBD1. The CDR3 contains 15 residues. V dropped 4 bases and J dropped 10; count of bases not matched to a gene: 15. Germline V gene sequence: CDR1 SGHDN, CDR2 FVKESK. The CDR3 DNA reads as TGTGCCAGCAGCCTAGCAGCGCGCAGGGGGGTTGGAGCTTTCTTT. Residues: CASSLAARRGVGAFF.

V and J are TRBV5-6 and TRBJ1-4, with TRBD1 matching over 7 bases. Germline trimming cut 4 bases from V and 5 bases from J; bases unmatched to any gene: 8. This CDR3 contains 15 residues. From germline, CDR1 is SGHDT and CDR2 YYEEEE. The CDR3, as DNA: TGTGCCAGCAGCCTCAGGGGACAGCAGAATGAAAAACTGTTTTTT. Protein: CASSLRGQQNEKLFF.

This chain uses TRBV23-1 with TRBJ2-2; D remains ambiguous. TRBV23-1 is known as an ORF, though its function is uncertain. The V and J ends lost 5 bases and 0 bases respectively, with 10 bases between them. CDR3 length: 15 residues. CDR3: CASSTGRTNTGELFF. The CDR3 DNA reads TGCGCCAGCAGTACCGGACGCACGAACACCGGGGAGCTGTTTTTT.

In regard to this clonotype: An end of the junction differs from the germline gene, which may be a read error. CDR3 residues: CASILQGLGEAFF. The CDR3 DNA follows: TGTGCCAGCATTTTACAGGGGCTTGGTGAAGCTTTCTTT. The chain combines TRBV12-3 or TRBV12-4 with TRBJ1-1; TRBD1 agrees at 7 bases. The CDR3 is 13 residues long.

The DNA for the CDR3 is TGTGCCAGCAGCCCCAGGACTAGCGGGGGGCCCCCCCTTTACGAGCAGTACTTC. Translated: CASSPRTSGGPPLYEQYF. This chain links TRBV7-9 with TRBJ2-7; 14 nucleotides agree with TRBD2. Germline V gives CDR1 SEHNR, CDR2 FQNEAQ (reference sequence). The CDR3 is 18 residues long. The V gene end was trimmed by 5 bases and the J gene end by 4 bases; junction bases not matched to a gene: 13.

The rearrangement joins TRBV7-2 to TRBJ2-5; TRBD2 is a possible D gene (6 bases). Trimming shortened V by 3 bases and J by 4 bases, and 12 bases separated the two germline ends. This CDR3 comprises 14 residues. Germline CDR1 reads SGHTA; CDR2 reads FQGNSA. The CDR3 DNA sequence: TGTGCCAGCAGCTTTGACGCGGGGTCAGAGACCCAGTACTTC. Protein sequence: CASSFDAGSETQYF.

This sequence joins TRBV5-4 and TRBJ1-2; D is possibly TRBD1 (6 bases). Germline V gene data show CDR1 as SGHNT and CDR2 as YYREEE (reference sequence). This CDR3 is built from 16 residues. V dropped 3 bases and J dropped 3 bases, with 18 bases sitting between them. The CDR3 nucleotides are TGTGCCAGCAGCTCCCCGGCAGGGGCTTCTTACTATGGCTACACCTTC. It encodes CASSSPAGASYYGYTF. Combining the CDR3 with reference TRBV5-4 and TRBJ1-2 gives the whole variable domain ETGVTQSPTHLIKTRGQQVTLRCSSQSGHNTVSWYQQALGQGPQFIFQYYREEENGRGNFPPRFSGLQFPNYSSELNVNALELDDSALYLCASSSPAGASYYGYTFGSGTRLTVV.

This clonotype was seen only a few times. The gene calls are TRBV7-2 and TRBJ1-1; D not resolved. Germline-derived CDR1 and CDR2 are SGHTA and FQGNSA. This CDR3 has 12 amino acids. Trimming shortened V by 3 bases and J by 5 bases, and 7 bases separated the two germline ends. CDR3 nucleotide sequence: TGTGCCAGCAGCTTTGGTCAGACTGAAGCTTTCTTT. Its protein product is CASSFGQTEAFF.

The chain links TRBV30 to TRBJ1-1, with D perhaps TRBD1 (6 bases). The CDR3 sequence is 15 residues long. CDR1 and CDR2 (germline): GTSNPN, SVGIG (reference sequence). V dropped 0 bases and J dropped 3 bases, with 14 bases sitting between them. Here the CDR3 reads CAWSVWGAGDTEAFF. DNA for the CDR3: TGTGCCTGGAGTGTTTGGGGGGCTGGGGACACTGAAGCTTTCTTT.

The table lists this clonotype with a count of one. V gene TRBV12-3 or TRBV12-4 combines with J gene TRBJ2-2, with D possibly being TRBD1 (6 bases). There are 13 residues in the CDR3. V was shortened by 11 bases and J by 6 bases, with 16 bases between the two germline ends. CDR3 residues: CALGGLIAGELFF. In DNA form, the CDR3 reads TGTGCCCTAGGGGGTTTGATCGCCGGGGAGCTGTTTTTT.

The chain couples TRBV19 to TRBJ2-5, with a possible D match to TRBD1 (6 bases). This CDR3 spans 16 amino acids. V was shortened by 5 bases and J by 2 bases, with 18 bases between the two germline ends. From germline, CDR1 is LNHDA and CDR2 SQIVND (reference sequence). DNA for the CDR3: TGTGCCAGTAGTCCGCGACCTGGGACATTTCAAGAGACCCAGTACTTC. Residues: CASSPRPGTFQETQYF. Complete variable domain (other parts from reference TRBV19 and TRBJ2-5): DGGITQSPKYLFRKEGQNVTLSCEQNLNHDAMYWYRQDPGQGLRLIYYSQIVNDFQKGDIAEGYSVSREKKESFPLTVTSAQKNPTAFYLCASSPRPGTFQETQYFGPGTRLLVL.

This clonotype was seen only a few times. For the CDR3, the DNA is TGTGCCAGCAGTCTTCAGACCACCGGGGAGCTGTTTTTT. It translates to CASSLQTTGELFF. The J gene is TRBJ2-2, the V gene TRBV12-3 or TRBV12-4, with unresolved D. The CDR3 spans 13 residues. V shed 5 bases and J shed 4 bases, with 8 bases lying between them.

The chain recombines TRBV11-2 with TRBJ2-1; 13 nucleotides agree with TRBD2. The CDR3 covers 15 residues. Germline CDR1 reads SGHAT; CDR2 reads FQNNGV. Germline trimming cut 7 bases from V and 10 bases from J; bases unmatched to any gene: 10. The CDR3 is CASIDKGTSGTEQFF. The DNA of the CDR3 is TGTGCCAGCATCGACAAAGGGACTAGCGGGACCGAGCAGTTCTTC.